Following are 15 T cell receptor beta chains from one sample sequenced in a study of T-cell memory formation after mild COVID-19. MiXCR, run by TCRdb on the 5' RACE reads, gives a single entry per CDR3 protein. The data show hundreds of thousands of distinct CDR3 sequences, approximately 25% seen once. Sequenced: PBMCs or a T cell subset sorted from them (not recorded which). The receptors were gathered from an adult woman who had mild COVID-19 (a few samples of this study predate the infection). Cell type and time point are not known.

This clonotype was counted only a few times. The chain links TRBV12-3 or TRBV12-4 to TRBJ1-4; D possibly corresponds to TRBD1 (5 bases). The CDR3 spans 13 residues. V shed 3 bases and J shed 6 bases, with 8 bases lying between them. In DNA, the CDR3 is TGTGCCAGCAGTTTGGGGGGGGATGAAAAACTGTTTTTT. Its protein product is CASSLGGDEKLFF.

The chain couples TRBV24-1 to TRBJ2-1, with 8 bases fitting TRBD1. There are 15 residues in the CDR3. Trimming removed 4 bases from V and 6 bases from J; junction bases left unmatched: 7. Germline V gives CDR1 KGHDR, CDR2 SFDVKD. CDR3 in DNA: TGTGCCACCAGTGACCGCAGGGGGCCGGGCAATGAGCAGTTCTTC. It is translated as CATSDRRGPGNEQFF.

The J gene is TRBJ2-5, the V gene TRBV7-9; D possibly corresponds to TRBD1 (6 bases). CDR1 is SEHNR, CDR2 FQNEAQ, per germline (reference sequence). V lost 5 bases to trimming and J lost 6 bases, with 10 bases between them. The CDR3 is made up of 12 amino acids. In DNA, the CDR3 is TGTGCCAGCAGCACAGGGCCCCAGACCCAGTACTTC. It codes for CASSTGPQTQYF. Full variable domain (missing parts from reference TRBV7-9 and TRBJ2-5): DTGVSQNPRHKITKRGQNVTFRCDPISEHNRLYWYRQTLGQGPEFLTYFQNEAQLEKSRLLSDRFSAERPKGSFSTLEIQRTEQGDSAMYLCASSTGPQTQYFGPGTRLLVL.

This clonotype was observed a few times. The V and J genes are TRBV20-1 and TRBJ2-6, with D unclear. The V end lost 4 bases, the J end lost 2 bases, and 9 bases lay between the germline ends. The CDR3 consists of 14 residues. Germline V gene data show CDR1 as DFQATT and CDR2 as SNEGSKA (reference sequence). The CDR3 loop is CSAMTVAGANVLTF. Here the CDR3 DNA reads TGCAGTGCTATGACCGTCGCTGGGGCCAACGTCCTGACTTTC.

This clonotype came up a few times. This chain links TRBV2 with TRBJ2-1, with unresolved D. The CDR3 is 11 amino acids. Trimming stripped 7 bases from V and 7 bases from J, with 8 bases between. Germline V CDR1 and CDR2: SNHLY, FYNNEI. The CDR3 DNA follows: TGTGCCAGCACCCTAAATAATGAGCAGTTCTTC. Protein sequence: CASTLNNEQFF.

The rearrangement joins TRBV27 to TRBJ2-7; 7 nucleotides align to TRBD1. This CDR3 is built from 15 residues. Germline CDR1 MNHEY, CDR2 SMNVEV (reference sequence). V was pared by 0 bases and J by 3 bases, with 5 bases of the junction left unmatched. The CDR3 DNA follows: TGTGCCAGCAGTTTATCCCCCACAGGGGTCTACGAGCAGTACTTC. Translated, it gives CASSLSPTGVYEQYF.

The rearrangement joins TRBV13 to TRBJ1-1; 8 bases fit TRBD1. CDR1 and CDR2 from the germline V gene are PRHDT and FYEKMQ (reference sequence). J was trimmed by 0 bases and V by 0 bases; bases with no gene match: 12. The length of the CDR3 is 19 residues. Here the CDR3 reads CASSLGRQGTLRLNTEAFF. The CDR3 DNA reads as TGTGCCAGCAGCTTAGGTCGACAGGGGACACTTCGCTTGAACACTGAAGCTTTCTTT.

On this clonotype: Mismatch with germline at one junction end may stem from a read error. V and J are TRBV19 and TRBJ2-7, with 9 nucleotides matching TRBD2. Germline V CDR1 and CDR2: LNHDA, SQIVND (reference sequence). The CDR3 covers 15 residues. In DNA, the CDR3 is TGTGCCAGTAGTATGATTAGCGGGAGTAGGAACGATCAGTACTTC. It codes for CASSMISGSRNDQYF.

The genes are TRBV6-5 and TRBJ1-4; 7 bases map to TRBD1. Germline lookup yields CDR1 MNHEY and CDR2 SVGAGI. Trimming at V came to 9 bases and at J to 8 bases, leaving 18 bases not matched to a gene. This CDR3 spans 16 amino acids. CDR3 coding DNA: TGTGCCAGTACCAGCTTCCTGACAGGGCATCAGGAAAAACTGTTTTTT. This codes for CASTSFLTGHQEKLFF.

The chain has TRBV5-1 and TRBJ2-3, with D perhaps matching TRBD2 (7 bases). Trimming cost V 5 bases and J 0 bases, with 13 bases left between them. Germline CDR1 SGHRS, CDR2 YFSETQ. This CDR3 is 15 amino acids long. Here the CDR3 reads CASSIQGGSTDTQYF. CDR3 bases: TGCGCCAGCAGTATACAGGGAGGGAGCACAGATACGCAGTATTTT.

The CDR3 bases are TGCAGCGTACGACTAGCGGGAGGCTCCTACGAGCAGTACTTC. This sequence encodes CSVRLAGGSYEQYF. The gene calls are TRBV29-1 and TRBJ2-7, with TRBD2 matching 13 bases. CDR1 and CDR2 (germline): SQVTM, ANQGSEA. Trimming removed 6 bases from V and 0 bases from J; junction bases left unmatched: 2. This CDR3 is built from 14 residues.

This clonotype was seen more than once but under ten times. V usage is TRBV5-5 and J usage is TRBJ2-5; TRBD2 agrees at 9 bases. CDR1 is SGHKS and CDR2 is YYEKEE in the germline V gene (reference sequence). The junction had 10 bases not matched to a gene; V was cut back by 0 bases and J by 7 bases. This CDR3 is built from 16 residues. CDR3 in DNA: TGTGCCAGCAGCTTGGAGGCGACTAGCGGCCTTGGGACCCAGTACTTC. Its protein is CASSLEATSGLGTQYF.

The table lists this clonotype with a few counts. The V and J genes are TRBV24-1 and TRBJ2-1; D might be TRBD1 (6 bases). The V end lost 2 bases, the J end lost 5 bases, and 21 bases lay between the germline ends. CDR1 KGHDR and CDR2 SFDVKD come from the germline V gene. This CDR3 contains 18 residues. CDR3 in amino acids: CATSDYPSGTTENNEQFF. CDR3 sequence (DNA): TGTGCCACCAGTGATTACCCATCCGGGACAACGGAGAACAATGAGCAGTTCTTC.

The gene calls are TRBV19 and TRBJ2-7, with 11 positions matching TRBD2. Germline trimming cut 5 bases from V and 10 bases from J; bases unmatched to any gene: 7. The germline gives CDR1 LNHDA, CDR2 SQIVND (reference sequence). The CDR3 runs 13 residues. The CDR3 spells CASSARLAGFQYF. The DNA for the CDR3 is TGTGCCAGTAGTGCTCGACTAGCGGGATTCCAGTACTTC.

The rearrangement uses TRBV19 and TRBJ2-7, with 7 bases lining up with TRBD2. Germline V gene data show CDR1 as LNHDA and CDR2 as SQIVND (reference sequence). J gave up 4 bases and V 2 bases, and 11 bases lay outside the gene matches. The CDR3 runs to 16 residues. The CDR3 spells CASSINGLGSTYEQYF. The DNA for the CDR3 is TGTGCCAGTAGTATAAACGGACTAGGCTCGACTTACGAGCAGTACTTC.